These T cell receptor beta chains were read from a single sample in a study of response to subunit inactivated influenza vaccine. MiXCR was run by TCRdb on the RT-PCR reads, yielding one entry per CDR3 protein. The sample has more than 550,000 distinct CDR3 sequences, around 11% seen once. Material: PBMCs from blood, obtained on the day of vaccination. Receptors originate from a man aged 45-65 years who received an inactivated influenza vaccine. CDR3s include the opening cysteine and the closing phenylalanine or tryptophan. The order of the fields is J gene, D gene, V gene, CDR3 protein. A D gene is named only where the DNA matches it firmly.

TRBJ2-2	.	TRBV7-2	CASSLNPGNTGELFF
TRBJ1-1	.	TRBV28	CASSRGKPGPIWTEAFF
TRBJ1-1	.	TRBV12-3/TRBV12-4	CASSVGLDTEAFF
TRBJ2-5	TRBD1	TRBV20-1	CSASTGDQETQYF
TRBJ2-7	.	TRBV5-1	CASSLPGNRYYEQYF
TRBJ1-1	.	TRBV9	CASSPPEGITEAFF
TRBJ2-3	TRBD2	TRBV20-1	CSARGGLAQNPDTQYF
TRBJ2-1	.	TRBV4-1	CASSPERLSGRRVIHNEQFF
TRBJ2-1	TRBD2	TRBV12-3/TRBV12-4	CASSLGAAGEQFF
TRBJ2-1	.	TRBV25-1	CASSEYAGHLSYNEQFF
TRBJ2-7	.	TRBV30	CAWSVSAGGARYEQYF
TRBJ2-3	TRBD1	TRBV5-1	CASSSGTATDTQYF
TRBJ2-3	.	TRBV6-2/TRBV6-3	CASSYLDREADTQYF
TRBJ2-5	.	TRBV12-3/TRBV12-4	CASSLVGTLEETQYF
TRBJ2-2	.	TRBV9	CASSLDGHITGELFF
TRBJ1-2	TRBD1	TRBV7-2	CASSSPRDRGAFGGYTF
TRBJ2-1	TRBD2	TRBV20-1	CSSQLTSRNEQFF
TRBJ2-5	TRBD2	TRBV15	CATSRDTLAGSETQYF
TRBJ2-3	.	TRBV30	CAWKTTSTDTQYF
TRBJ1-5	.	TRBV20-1	CSALPGADNQPQHF
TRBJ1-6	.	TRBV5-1	CASGDRLNSPLHF
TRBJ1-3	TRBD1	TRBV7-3	CASSFAGGAGNTIYF
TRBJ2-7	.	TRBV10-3	CAISESTTIWGEQYF
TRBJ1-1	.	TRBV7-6	CASSLGAGMNTEAFF
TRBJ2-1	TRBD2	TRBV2	CATQPGAREGSYNEQFF
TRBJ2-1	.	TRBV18	CASSPSLSSYNEQFF
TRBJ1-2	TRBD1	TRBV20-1	CSALQGAGGYTF
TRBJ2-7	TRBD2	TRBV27	CASSRLAGVYEQYF